Listed here are 7 T cell receptor beta chains from one sample, sequenced in a study of shared clonotypes between healthy human individuals. It was CD45RO-negative cells, positively selected for CCR7, that made up naive CD8 cells, with terminally differentiated effector memory CD45RA+ cells excluded. Method: immunoSEQ multiplex PCR; TCRdb's copy keeps in-frame clones and lacks some. Here the sample spans over 2,000,000 clones, just under 95% being singletons. The material sequenced was naive CD8+ T cells from PBMCs. The origin of the receptors is a man aged 18 to 30 in good health. Some clones in this sample may be carry-over from other donors' samples.

This chain connects TRBV29-1 to TRBJ2-5, with TRBD1 matching over 10 bases. V gave up 2 bases and J gave up 7 bases; unmatched junction bases: 7. Germline lookup yields CDR1 SQVTM and CDR2 ANQGSEA. The CDR3 runs 14 residues. CDR3 sequence reads: CSVERGTGDRTQYF. CDR3 DNA sequence: TGCAGCGTTGAACGTGGGACAGGGGATCGGACCCAGTACTTC. The variable domain in full, completed from reference TRBV29-1 and TRBJ2-5, reads SAVISQKPSRDICQRGTSLTIQCQVDSQVTMMFWYRQQPGQSLTLIATANQGSEATYESGFVIDKFPISRPNLTFSTLTVSNMSPEDSSIYLCSVERGTGDRTQYFGPGTRLLVL.

The genes are TRBV28 and TRBJ2-7, with 9 bases aligning to TRBD1. Germline CDR1 reads MDHEN; CDR2 reads SYDVKM. Unmatched junction bases numbered 6, after V lost 6 bases and J lost 3 bases. CDR3 length equals 14 residues. The CDR3 sequence is CASSPVGQGYEQYF. The CDR3 DNA sequence: TGTGCCAGCAGCCCCGTGGGACAGGGCTACGAGCAGTACTTC.

This rearrangement joins TRBV9 to TRBJ2-2, with no clear D. In germline, CDR1 is SGDLS, CDR2 YYNGEE. The CDR3 covers 16 residues. Trimming cost V 3 bases and J 5 bases, with 17 bases left between them. Here the CDR3 DNA reads TGTGCCAGCAGCGCCCCGCCGGCTTTTCCGACCGGGGAGCTGTTTTTT. Encoded protein: CASSAPPAFPTGELFF.

This chain uses TRBV7-9 with TRBJ1-2; no definite D call. Trimming pared 3 bases from V and 4 bases from J, leaving 15 bases between. Germline V gene sequence: CDR1 SEHNR, CDR2 FQNEAQ (reference sequence). The CDR3 contains 15 residues. DNA of the CDR3: TGTGCCAGCAGCTTTGCAGGCAGCATGGGCTATGGCTACACCTTC. It yields the protein CASSFAGSMGYGYTF. The full variable domain, in which reference TRBV7-9 and TRBJ1-2 provide the parts outside the CDR3, is DTGVSQNPRHKITKRGQNVTFRCDPISEHNRLYWYRQTLGQGPEFLTYFQNEAQLEKSRLLSDRFSAERPKGSFSTLEIQRTEQGDSAMYLCASSFAGSMGYGYTFGSGTRLTVV.

V gene TRBV9 combines with J gene TRBJ2-3, with D perhaps being TRBD1 or TRBD2 (5 bases each). CDR3 length equals 13 residues. Trimming stripped 4 bases from V and 4 bases from J, with 10 bases between. Germline V gives CDR1 SGDLS, CDR2 YYNGEE. The CDR3 region is CASSPGTPDTQYF. The CDR3 DNA reads TGTGCCAGCAGCCCAGGGACCCCAGATACGCAGTATTTT.

This clone was recorded only once. The chain has TRBV19 and TRBJ2-2, with no clear D. The CDR3 is made up of 12 amino acids. V lost 3 bases and J lost 10, with 9 bases in between. The germline CDR1 and CDR2 sequences are LNHDA and SQIVND (reference sequence). CDR3: CASSIYAEELFF. The DNA of the CDR3 is TGTGCCAGTAGTATTTATGCCGAGGAGCTGTTTTTT.

The genes are TRBV5-1 and TRBJ2-4; a possible D gene is TRBD1 (5 bases). This CDR3 contains 17 residues. Germline-derived CDR1 and CDR2 are SGHRS and YFSETQ. Deletions cut 0 bases from V and 2 bases from J, with 15 bases between. The CDR3 sequence is CASSLAAGWVTKNIQYF. The CDR3, as DNA: TGCGCCAGCAGCTTGGCGGCAGGGTGGGTGACCAAAAACATTCAGTACTTC.